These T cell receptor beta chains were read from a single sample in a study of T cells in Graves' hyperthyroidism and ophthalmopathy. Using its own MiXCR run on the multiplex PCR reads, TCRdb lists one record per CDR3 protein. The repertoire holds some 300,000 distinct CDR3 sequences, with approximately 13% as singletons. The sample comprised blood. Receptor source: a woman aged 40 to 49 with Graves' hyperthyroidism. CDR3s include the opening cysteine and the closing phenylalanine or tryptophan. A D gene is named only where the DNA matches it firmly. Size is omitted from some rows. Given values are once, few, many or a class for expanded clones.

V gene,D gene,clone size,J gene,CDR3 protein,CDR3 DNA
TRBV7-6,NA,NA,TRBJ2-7,CASSSLQGGSYEQYF,TGTGCCAGCAGCTCATTACAGGGGGGGTCCTACGAGCAGTACTTC
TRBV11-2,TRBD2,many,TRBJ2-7,CASSFSGTSAIPEQYF,TGTGCCAGCAGCTTCTCCGGGACTAGCGCGATTCCGGAGCAGTACTTC
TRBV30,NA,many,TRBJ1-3,CAWRPGSSGNTIYF,TGTGCCTGGAGGCCAGGGAGCTCTGGAAACACCATATATTTT
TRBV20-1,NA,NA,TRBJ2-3,CSAREGFTDTRYF,TGCAGTGCTAGAGAGGGATTCACAGATACGCGGTATTTT
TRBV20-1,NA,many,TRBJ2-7,CSARHRAFSYEQYF,TGCAGTGCTAGACACAGGGCATTCTCCTACGAGCAGTACTTC
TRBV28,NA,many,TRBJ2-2,CASSSPGQYTGELFF,TGTGCCAGCAGTTCCCCGGGCCAATACACCGGGGAGCTGTTTTTT
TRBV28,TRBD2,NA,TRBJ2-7,CASSVTSGRAYEQYF,TGTGCCAGCAGTGTGACTAGCGGGAGGGCCTACGAGCAGTACTTC
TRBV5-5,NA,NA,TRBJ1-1,CASSSLRGYEVVVNTEAFF,TGTGCCAGCAGTTCGCTTCGGGGGTATGAGGTTGTCGTGAACACTGAAGCTTTCTTT
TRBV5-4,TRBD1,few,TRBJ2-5,CASSFGDRERIEYF,TGTGCCAGCAGCTTTGGGGACAGGGAAAGGATCGAGTACTTC
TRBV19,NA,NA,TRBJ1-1,CASSIWNTEAFF,TGTGCCAGTAGTATATGGAACACTGAAGCTTTCTTT
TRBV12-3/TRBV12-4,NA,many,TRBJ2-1,CASNLRSRGNEQFF,TGTGCCAGCAACCTACGGAGCCGGGGCAATGAGCAGTTCTTC
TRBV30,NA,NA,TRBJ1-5,CAWNQGISNQPQHF,TGTGCCTGGAATCAGGGGATTAGCAATCAGCCCCAGCATTTT
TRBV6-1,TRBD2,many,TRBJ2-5,CASRPLAGGPIQYF,TGTGCCAGCAGGCCCCTAGCGGGAGGGCCGATCCAGTACTTC
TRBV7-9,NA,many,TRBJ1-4,CASSLGEGVHEKLFF,TGTGCCAGCAGCTTAGGCGAGGGAGTGCATGAAAAACTGTTTTTT
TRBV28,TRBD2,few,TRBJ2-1,CASSSRRLAGKAHNEQFF,TGTGCCAGCAGCTCACGAAGGTTAGCGGGAAAAGCCCACAATGAGCAGTTCTTC
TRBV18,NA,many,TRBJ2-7,CASSPPGSDEQYF,TGTGCCAGCTCACCACCGGGGAGCGACGAGCAGTACTTC
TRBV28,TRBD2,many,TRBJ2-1,CASSPGLAGIYNEQFF,TGTGCCAGCAGCCCGGGACTAGCGGGAATTTACAATGAGCAGTTCTTC